One T cell receptor beta chain is described in this entry. Original analysis: Estimation of nucleated cell counts was performed using reference gene primer amplification. Only in-frame clones appear in the TCRdb table, and some are missing; sequencing was by immunoSEQ multiplex PCR. Clone size and the V and J calls come from that table; the DNA yielded D and trimming. The repertoire holds 300,000 to 400,000 clones, with 85% to 90% as singletons. V shed 0 bases, J shed 2 bases, and the junction held 5 bases outside the gene matches. The V gene's germline CDR1 is SGHDT and CDR2 YYEEEE. This CDR3 is 15 amino acids long. The data are from a study of blood T cell repertoires in COVID-19. About the research overall: Acute and convalescent COVID-19 specimens originated in the United States, Italy and Spain. Sources were T cells, B-cell-depleted T cells, or PBMCs; the material itself was cDNA or gDNA.

This TCR was sampled from a woman aged 50 to 65 with active or convalescent COVID-19. Sequencing was carried out using peripheral blood. The chain joins TRBV5-6 to TRBJ2-7; TRBD1 matches at 7 bases. This CDR3 reads CASSLGDRETYEQYF. For the CDR3, the DNA is TGTGCCAGCAGCTTGGGAGACAGGGAAACCTACGAGCAGTACTTC.